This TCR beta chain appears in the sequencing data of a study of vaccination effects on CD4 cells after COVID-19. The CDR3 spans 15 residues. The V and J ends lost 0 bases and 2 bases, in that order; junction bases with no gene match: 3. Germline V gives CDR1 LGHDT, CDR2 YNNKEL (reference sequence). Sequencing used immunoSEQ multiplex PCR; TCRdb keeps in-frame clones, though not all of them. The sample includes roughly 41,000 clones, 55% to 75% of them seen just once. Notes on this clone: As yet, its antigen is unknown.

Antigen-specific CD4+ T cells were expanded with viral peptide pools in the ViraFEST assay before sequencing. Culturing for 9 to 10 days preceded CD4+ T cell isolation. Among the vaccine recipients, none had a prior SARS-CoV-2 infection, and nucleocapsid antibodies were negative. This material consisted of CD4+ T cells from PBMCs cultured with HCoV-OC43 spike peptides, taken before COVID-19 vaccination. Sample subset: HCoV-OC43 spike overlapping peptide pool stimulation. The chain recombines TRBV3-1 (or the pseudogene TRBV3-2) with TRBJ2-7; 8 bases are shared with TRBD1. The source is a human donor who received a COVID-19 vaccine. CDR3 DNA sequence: TGTGCCAGCAGCCAAGATAGGACAGGGCCCTACGAGCAGTACTTC. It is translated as CASSQDRTGPYEQYF.